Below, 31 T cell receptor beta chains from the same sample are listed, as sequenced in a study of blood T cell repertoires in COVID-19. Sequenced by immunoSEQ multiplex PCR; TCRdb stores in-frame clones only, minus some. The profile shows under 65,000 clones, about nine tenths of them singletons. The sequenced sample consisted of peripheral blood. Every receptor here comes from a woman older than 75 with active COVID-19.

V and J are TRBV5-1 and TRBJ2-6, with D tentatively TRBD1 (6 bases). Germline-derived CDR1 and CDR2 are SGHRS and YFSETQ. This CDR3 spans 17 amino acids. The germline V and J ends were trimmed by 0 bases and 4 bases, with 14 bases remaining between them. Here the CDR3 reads CASSLESQGSGANVLTF. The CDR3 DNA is TGCGCCAGCAGCTTGGAATCACAGGGTTCCGGGGCCAACGTCCTGACTTTC. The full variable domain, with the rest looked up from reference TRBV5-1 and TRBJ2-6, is KAGVTQTPRYLIKTRGQQVTLSCSPISGHRSVSWYQQTPGQGLQFLFEYFSETQRNKGNFPGRFSGRQFSNSRSEMNVSTLELGDSALYLCASSLESQGSGANVLTFGAGSRLTVL.

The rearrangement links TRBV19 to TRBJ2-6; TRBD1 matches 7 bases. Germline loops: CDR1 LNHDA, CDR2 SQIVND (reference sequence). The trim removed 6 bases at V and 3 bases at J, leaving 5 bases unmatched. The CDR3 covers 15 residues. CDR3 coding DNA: TGTGCCAGTAGCCATACAGGGGTTGGGGCCAACGTCCTGACTTTC. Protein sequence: CASSHTGVGANVLTF. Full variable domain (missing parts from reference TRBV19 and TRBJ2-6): DGGITQSPKYLFRKEGQNVTLSCEQNLNHDAMYWYRQDPGQGLRLIYYSQIVNDFQKGDIAEGYSVSREKKESFPLTVTSAQKNPTAFYLCASSHTGVGANVLTFGAGSRLTVL.

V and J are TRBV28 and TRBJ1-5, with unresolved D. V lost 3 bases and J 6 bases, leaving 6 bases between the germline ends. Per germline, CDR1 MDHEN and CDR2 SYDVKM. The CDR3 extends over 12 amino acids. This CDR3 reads CASSFTSQPQHF. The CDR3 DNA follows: TGTGCCAGCAGTTTTACGAGTCAGCCCCAGCATTTT. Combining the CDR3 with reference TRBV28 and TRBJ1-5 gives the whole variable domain DVKVTQSSRYLVKRTGEKVFLECVQDMDHENMFWYRQDPGLGLRLIYFSYDVKMKEKGDIPEGYSVSREKKERFSLILESASTNQTSMYLCASSFTSQPQHFGDGTRLSIL.

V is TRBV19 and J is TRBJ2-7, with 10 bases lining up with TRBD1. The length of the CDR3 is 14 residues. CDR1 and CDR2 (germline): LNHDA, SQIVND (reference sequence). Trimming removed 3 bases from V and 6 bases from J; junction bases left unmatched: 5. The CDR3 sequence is CASSIGGQGIEQYF. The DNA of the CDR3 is TGTGCCAGTAGTATTGGGGGACAGGGGATCGAGCAGTACTTC. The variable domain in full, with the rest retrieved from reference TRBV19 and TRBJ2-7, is DGGITQSPKYLFRKEGQNVTLSCEQNLNHDAMYWYRQDPGQGLRLIYYSQIVNDFQKGDIAEGYSVSREKKESFPLTVTSAQKNPTAFYLCASSIGGQGIEQYFGPGTRLTVT.

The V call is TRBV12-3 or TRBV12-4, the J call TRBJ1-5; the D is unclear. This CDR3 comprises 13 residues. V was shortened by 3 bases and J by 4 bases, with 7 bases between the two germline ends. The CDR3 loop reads CASSFTGNQPQHF. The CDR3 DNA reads TGTGCCAGCAGTTTTACCGGGAATCAGCCCCAGCATTTT.

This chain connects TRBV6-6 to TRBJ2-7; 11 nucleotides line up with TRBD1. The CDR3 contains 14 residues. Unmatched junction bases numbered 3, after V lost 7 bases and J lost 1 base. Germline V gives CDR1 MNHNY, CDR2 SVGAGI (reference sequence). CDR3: CASTRDRGSYEQYV. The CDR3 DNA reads TGTGCCAGCACCCGGGACAGGGGGTCCTACGAGCAGTACGTC.

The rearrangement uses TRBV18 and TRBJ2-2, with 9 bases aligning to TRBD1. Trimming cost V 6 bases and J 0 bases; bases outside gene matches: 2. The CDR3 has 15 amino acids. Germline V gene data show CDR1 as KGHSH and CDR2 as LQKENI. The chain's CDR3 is CASSRTGANTGELFF. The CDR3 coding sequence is TGTGCCAGCTCCAGGACAGGGGCGAACACCGGGGAGCTGTTTTTT.

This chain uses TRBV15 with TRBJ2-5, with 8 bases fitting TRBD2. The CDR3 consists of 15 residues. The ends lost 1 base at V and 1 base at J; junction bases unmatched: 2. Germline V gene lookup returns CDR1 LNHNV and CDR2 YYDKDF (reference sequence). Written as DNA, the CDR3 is TGTGCCACCAGCAGAGGACTAGCGATCCAAGAGACCCAGTACTTC. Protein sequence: CATSRGLAIQETQYF.

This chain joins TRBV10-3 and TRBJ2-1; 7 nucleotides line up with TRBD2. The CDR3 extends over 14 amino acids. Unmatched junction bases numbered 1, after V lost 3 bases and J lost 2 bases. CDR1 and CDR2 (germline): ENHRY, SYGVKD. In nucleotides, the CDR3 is TGTGCCATCAGTGACGGGACTACCTACAATGAGCAGTTCTTC. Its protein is CAISDGTTYNEQFF.

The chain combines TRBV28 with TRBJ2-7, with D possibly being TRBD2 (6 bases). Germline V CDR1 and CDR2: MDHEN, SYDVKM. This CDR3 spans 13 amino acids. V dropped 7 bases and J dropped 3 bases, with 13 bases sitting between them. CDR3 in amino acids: CASMTTTSYEQYF. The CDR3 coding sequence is TGTGCCAGCATGACAACGACTAGCTACGAGCAGTACTTC.

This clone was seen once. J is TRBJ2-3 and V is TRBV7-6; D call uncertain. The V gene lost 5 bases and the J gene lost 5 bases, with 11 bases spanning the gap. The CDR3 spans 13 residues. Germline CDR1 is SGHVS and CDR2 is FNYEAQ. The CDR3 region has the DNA TGTGCCAGCAGCCCCGTGCCGGGAGATACGCAGTATTTT. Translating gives CASSPVPGDTQYF.

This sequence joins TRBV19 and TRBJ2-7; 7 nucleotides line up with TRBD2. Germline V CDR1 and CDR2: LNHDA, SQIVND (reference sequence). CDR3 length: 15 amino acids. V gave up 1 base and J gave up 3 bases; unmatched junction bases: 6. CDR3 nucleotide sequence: TGTGCCAGTAGTATAGGGGGGGGTAAGAACTACGAGCAGTACTTC. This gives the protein CASSIGGGKNYEQYF.

The CDR3 coding sequence is TGTGCCAGCAGCTTGGCCCTAGCGGGGGGGGGCACAGATACGCAGTATTTT. This gives the protein CASSLALAGGGTDTQYF. The chain joins TRBV5-4 to TRBJ2-3; 12 bases fit TRBD2. Germline V gives CDR1 SGHNT, CDR2 YYREEE (reference sequence). The CDR3 extends over 17 amino acids. With 0 bases clipped from V and 1 base from J, the junction kept 3 bases outside the gene matches.

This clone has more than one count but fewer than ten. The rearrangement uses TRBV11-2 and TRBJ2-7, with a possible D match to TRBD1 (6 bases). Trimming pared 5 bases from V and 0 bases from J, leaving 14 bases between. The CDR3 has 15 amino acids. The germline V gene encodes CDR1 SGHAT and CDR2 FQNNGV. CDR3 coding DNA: TGTGCCAGCAGCACCATCGGGACACCCTCCTACGAGCAGTACTTC. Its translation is CASSTIGTPSYEQYF.

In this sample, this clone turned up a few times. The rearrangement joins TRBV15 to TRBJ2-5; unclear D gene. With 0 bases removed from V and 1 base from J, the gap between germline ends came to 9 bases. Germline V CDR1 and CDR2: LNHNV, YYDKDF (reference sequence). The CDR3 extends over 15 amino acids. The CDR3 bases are TGTGCCACCAGCAGAGATGGCGGTCTCCAAGAGACCCAGTACTTC. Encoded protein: CATSRDGGLQETQYF.

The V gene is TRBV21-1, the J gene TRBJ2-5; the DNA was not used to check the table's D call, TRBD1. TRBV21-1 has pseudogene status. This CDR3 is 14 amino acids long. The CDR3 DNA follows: TGTGCCAGCATCCTGGGACAGTTCCAAGAGACCCAGTACTTC. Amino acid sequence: CASILGQFQETQYF.

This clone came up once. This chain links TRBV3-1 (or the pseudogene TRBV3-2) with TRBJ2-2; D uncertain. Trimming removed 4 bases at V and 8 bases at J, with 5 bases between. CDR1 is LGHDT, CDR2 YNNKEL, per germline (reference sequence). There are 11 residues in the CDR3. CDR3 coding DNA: TGTGCCAGCAGCCGAGCGGGGGAGCTGTTTTTT. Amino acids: CASSRAGELFF.

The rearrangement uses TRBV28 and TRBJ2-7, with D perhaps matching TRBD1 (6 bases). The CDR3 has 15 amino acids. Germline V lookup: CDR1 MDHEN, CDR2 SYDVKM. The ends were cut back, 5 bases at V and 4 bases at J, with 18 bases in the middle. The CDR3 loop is CASSPSGGLQYEQYF. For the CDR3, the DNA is TGTGCCAGCAGTCCCTCTGGGGGCCTTCAATACGAGCAGTACTTC.

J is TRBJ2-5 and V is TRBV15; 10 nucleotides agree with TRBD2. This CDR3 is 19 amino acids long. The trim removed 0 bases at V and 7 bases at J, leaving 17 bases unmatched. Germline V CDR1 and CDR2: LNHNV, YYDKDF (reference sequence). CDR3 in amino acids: CATSREYGLAGAVKGTQYF. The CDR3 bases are TGTGCCACCAGCAGAGAGTATGGGCTAGCGGGGGCTGTAAAGGGGACCCAGTACTTC.

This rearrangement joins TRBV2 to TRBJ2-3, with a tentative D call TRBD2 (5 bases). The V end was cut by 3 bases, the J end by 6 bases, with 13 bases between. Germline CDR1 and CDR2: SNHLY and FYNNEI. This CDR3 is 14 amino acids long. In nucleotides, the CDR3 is TGTGCCAGCAGTGATGTAGGGAGAGTGGATACGCAGTATTTT. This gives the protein CASSDVGRVDTQYF. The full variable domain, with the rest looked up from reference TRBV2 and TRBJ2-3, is EPEVTQTPSHQVTQMGQEVILRCVPISNHLYFYWYRQILGQKVEFLVSFYNNEISEKSEIFDDQFSVERPDGSNFTLKIRSTKLEDSAMYFCASSDVGRVDTQYFGPGTRLTVL.

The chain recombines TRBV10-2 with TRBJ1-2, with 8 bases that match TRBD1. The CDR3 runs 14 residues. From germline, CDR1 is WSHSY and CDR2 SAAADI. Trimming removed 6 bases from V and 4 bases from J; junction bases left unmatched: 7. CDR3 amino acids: CASSDRGPSYGYTF. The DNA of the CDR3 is TGCGCCAGCAGCGACAGGGGCCCCAGCTATGGCTACACCTTC.

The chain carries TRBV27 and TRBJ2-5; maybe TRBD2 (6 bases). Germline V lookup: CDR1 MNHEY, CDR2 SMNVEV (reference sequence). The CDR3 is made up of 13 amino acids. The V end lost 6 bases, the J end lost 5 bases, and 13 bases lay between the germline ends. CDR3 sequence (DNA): TGTGCCAGCAGGGCCTGGGGGGAGGAGACCCAGTACTTC. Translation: CASRAWGEETQYF.

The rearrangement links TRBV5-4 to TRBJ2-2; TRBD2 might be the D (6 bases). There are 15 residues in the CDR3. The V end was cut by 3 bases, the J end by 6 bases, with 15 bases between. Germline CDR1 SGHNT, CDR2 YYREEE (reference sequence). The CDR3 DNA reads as TGTGCCAGCAGCTCCCGCGGGATTCGGGCCGGGGAGCTGTTTTTT. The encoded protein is CASSSRGIRAGELFF.

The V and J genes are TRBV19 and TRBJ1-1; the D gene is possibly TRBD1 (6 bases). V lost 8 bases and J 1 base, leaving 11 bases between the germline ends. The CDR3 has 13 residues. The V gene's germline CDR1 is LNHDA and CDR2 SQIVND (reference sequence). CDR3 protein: CASSAQGNTEAFF. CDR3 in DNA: TGTGCCAGTTCAGCACAGGGGAACACTGAAGCTTTCTTT.

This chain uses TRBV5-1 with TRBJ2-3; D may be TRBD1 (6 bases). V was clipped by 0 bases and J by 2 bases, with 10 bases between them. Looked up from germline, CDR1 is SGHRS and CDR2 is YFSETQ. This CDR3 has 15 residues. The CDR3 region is CASSLEGGTTDTQYF. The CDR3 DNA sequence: TGCGCCAGCAGCTTGGAAGGGGGTACCACAGATACGCAGTATTTT.

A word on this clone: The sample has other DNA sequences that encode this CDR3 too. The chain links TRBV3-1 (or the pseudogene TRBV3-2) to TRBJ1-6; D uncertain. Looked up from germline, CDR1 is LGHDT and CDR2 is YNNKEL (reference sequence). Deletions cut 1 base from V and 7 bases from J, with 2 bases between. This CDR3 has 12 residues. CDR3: CASSQANSPLHF. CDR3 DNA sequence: TGTGCCAGCAGCCAAGCGAATTCACCCCTCCACTTT.

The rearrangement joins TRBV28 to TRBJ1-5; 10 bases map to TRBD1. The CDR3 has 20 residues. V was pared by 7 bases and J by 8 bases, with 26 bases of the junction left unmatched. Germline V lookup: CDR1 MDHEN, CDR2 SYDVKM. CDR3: CASTSPNLRGGTGVRKPQHF. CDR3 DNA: TGTGCCAGCACCTCACCAAATTTGAGGGGGGGGACAGGGGTAAGGAAGCCCCAGCATTTT.

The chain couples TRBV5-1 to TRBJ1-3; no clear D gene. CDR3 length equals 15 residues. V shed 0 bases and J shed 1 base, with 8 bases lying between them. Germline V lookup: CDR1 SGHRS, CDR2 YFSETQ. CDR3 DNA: TGCGCCAGCAGCTTGGCCTCGGGTTCTGGAAACACCATATATTTT. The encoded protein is CASSLASGSGNTIYF.

CDR3: CASSLNPGTSSGELFF. The CDR3 DNA sequence: TGCGCCAGCAGCTTAAATCCCGGGACTAGCTCCGGGGAGCTGTTTTTT. The chain carries TRBV5-1 and TRBJ2-2; 9 bases agree with TRBD2. The CDR3 has 16 residues. Trimming took 2 bases from V and 6 from J; bases not matched to a gene: 8. Germline V gene lookup returns CDR1 SGHRS and CDR2 YFSETQ.

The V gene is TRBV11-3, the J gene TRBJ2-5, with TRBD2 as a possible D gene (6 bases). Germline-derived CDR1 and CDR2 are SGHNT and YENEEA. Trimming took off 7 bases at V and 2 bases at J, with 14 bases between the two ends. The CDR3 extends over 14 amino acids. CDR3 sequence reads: CASTASANQETQYF. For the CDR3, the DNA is TGTGCCAGCACCGCTAGCGCAAATCAAGAGACCCAGTACTTC.

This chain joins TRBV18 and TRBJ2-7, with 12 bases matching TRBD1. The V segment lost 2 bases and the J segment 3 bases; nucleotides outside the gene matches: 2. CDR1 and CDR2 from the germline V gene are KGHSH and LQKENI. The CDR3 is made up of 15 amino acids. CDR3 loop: CASSPGTGGVYEQYF. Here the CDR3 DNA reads TGTGCCAGCTCACCAGGGACAGGGGGCGTCTACGAGCAGTACTTC.